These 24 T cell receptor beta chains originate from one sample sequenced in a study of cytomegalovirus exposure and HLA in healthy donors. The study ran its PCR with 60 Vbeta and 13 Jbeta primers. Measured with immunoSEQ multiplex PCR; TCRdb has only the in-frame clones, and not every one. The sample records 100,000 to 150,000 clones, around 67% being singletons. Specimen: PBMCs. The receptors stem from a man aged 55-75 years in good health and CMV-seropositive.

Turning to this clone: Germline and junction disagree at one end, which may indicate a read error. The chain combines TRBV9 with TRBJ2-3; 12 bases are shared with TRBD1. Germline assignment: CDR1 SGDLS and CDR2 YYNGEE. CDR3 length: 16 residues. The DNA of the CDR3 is TGTGCCAGCAGCCCCCCGCCCGGGACAGGGGGCCCTAACCCACATTTT. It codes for CASSPPPGTGGPNPHF.

CDR3 sequence reads: CASSLATGASATEAFF. Here the CDR3 DNA reads TGCGCCAGCAGCTTGGCGACAGGGGCATCGGCCACTGAAGCTTTCTTT. V usage is TRBV5-1 and J usage is TRBJ1-1; 8 bases agree with TRBD1. The trim removed 0 bases at V and 4 bases at J, leaving 8 bases unmatched. Germline V gene data show CDR1 as SGHRS and CDR2 as YFSETQ. This CDR3 spans 16 amino acids.

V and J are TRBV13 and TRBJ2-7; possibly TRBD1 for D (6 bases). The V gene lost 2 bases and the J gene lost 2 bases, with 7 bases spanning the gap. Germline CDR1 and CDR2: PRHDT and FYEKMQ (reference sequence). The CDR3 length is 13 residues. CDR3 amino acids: CASSLRGTYEQYF. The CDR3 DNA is TGTGCCAGCAGCTTAAGGGGGACCTACGAGCAGTACTTC.

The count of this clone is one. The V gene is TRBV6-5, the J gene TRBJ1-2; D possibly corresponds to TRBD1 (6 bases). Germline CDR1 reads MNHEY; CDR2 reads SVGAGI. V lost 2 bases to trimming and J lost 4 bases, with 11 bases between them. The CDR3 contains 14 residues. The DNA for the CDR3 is TGTGCCAGCAGTTACGGCGGACAGTTCTATGGCTACACCTTC. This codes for CASSYGGQFYGYTF.

Here the CDR3 DNA reads TGTGCCAGCAGCGTAGACTACGGCCCCTACGAGCAGTACTTC. Translating it yields CASSVDYGPYEQYF. The chain joins TRBV9 to TRBJ2-7, with unresolved D. Trimming cost V 0 bases and J 2 bases, with 9 bases left between them. Germline values: CDR1 SGDLS, CDR2 YYNGEE. The CDR3 consists of 14 residues. The full variable domain, completed using reference TRBV9 and TRBJ2-7, is DSGVTQTPKHLITATGQRVTLRCSPRSGDLSVYWYQQSLDQGLQFLIQYYNGEERAKGNILERFSAQQFPDLHSELNLSSLELGDSALYFCASSVDYGPYEQYFGPGTRLTVT.

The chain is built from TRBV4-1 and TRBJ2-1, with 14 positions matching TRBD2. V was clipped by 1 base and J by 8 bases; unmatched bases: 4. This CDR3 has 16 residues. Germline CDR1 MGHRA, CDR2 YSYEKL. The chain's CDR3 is CASSQGLAGGRYEQFF. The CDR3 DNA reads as TGCGCCAGCAGCCAAGGACTAGCGGGGGGGCGGTATGAGCAGTTCTTC.

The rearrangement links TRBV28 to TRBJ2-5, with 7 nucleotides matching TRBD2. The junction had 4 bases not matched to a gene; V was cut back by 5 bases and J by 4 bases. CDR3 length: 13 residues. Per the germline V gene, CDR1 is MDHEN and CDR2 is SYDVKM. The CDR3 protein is CASSPGGGETQYF. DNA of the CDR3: TGTGCCAGCAGTCCGGGGGGAGGAGAGACCCAGTACTTC.

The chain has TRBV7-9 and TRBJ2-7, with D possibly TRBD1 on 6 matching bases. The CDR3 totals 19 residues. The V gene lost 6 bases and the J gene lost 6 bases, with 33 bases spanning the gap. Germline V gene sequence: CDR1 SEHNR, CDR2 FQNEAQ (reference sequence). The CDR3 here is CASRPRQAPGQTWGAEQYF. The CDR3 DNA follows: TGTGCCAGCAGGCCAAGACAAGCCCCCGGACAGACCTGGGGAGCCGAGCAGTACTTC.

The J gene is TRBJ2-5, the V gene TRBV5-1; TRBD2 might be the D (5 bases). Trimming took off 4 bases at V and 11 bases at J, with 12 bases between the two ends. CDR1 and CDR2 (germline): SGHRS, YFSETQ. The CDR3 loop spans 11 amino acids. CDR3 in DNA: TGCGCCAGCAGCCCGGGGAGAGAGCAGTACTTC. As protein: CASSPGREQYF.

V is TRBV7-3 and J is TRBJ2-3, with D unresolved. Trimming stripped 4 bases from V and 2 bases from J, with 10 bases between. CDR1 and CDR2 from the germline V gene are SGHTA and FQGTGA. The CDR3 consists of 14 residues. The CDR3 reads CASSSRQFTDTQYF. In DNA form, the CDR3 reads TGTGCCAGCAGCTCCCGCCAGTTCACAGATACGCAGTATTTT.

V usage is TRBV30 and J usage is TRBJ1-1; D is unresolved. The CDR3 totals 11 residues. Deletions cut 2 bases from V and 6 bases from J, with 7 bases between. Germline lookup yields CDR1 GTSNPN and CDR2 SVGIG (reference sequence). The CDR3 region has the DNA TGTGCCTGGAGTCTCGGAGCTGAAGCTTTCTTT. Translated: CAWSLGAEAFF.

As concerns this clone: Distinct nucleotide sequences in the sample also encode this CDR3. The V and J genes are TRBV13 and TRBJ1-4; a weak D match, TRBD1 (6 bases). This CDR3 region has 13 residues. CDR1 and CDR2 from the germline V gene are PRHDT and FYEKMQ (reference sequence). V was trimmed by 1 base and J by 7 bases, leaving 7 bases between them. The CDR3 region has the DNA TGTGCCAGCAGCTTAGTGGGGGCTGAAAAACTGTTTTTT. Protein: CASSLVGAEKLFF.

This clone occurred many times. CDR3 in amino acids: CASSFQGARETQYF. CDR3 DNA sequence: TGCGCCAGCAGCTTCCAGGGGGCGAGGGAGACCCAGTACTTC. The V call is TRBV5-1, the J call TRBJ2-5, with 8 bases lining up with TRBD1. There are 14 residues in the CDR3. V shed 2 bases, J shed 5 bases, and the junction held 5 bases outside the gene matches. Germline CDR1 reads SGHRS; CDR2 reads YFSETQ.

CDR3 loop: CASGGAYGYTF. In DNA form, the CDR3 reads TGTGCCAGCGGGGGGGCGTATGGCTACACCTTC. The rearrangement links TRBV28 to TRBJ1-2, with D possibly matching TRBD1 (6 bases). V lost 8 bases to trimming and J lost 5 bases, with 9 bases between them. This CDR3 spans 11 amino acids. From germline, CDR1 is MDHEN and CDR2 SYDVKM.

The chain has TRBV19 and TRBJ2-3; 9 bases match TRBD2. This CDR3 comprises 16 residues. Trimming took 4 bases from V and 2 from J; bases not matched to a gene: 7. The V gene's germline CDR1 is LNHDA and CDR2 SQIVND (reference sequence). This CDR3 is CASSTPERGDTDTQYF. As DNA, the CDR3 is TGTGCCAGTAGTACCCCTGAGCGGGGGGACACAGATACGCAGTATTTT.

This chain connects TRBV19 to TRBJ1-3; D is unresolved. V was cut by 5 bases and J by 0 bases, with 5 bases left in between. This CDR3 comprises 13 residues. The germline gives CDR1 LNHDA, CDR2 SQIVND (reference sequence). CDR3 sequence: CASSPVSGNTIYF. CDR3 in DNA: TGTGCCAGTAGTCCAGTCTCTGGAAACACCATATATTTT.

CDR3 coding DNA: TGTGCCAGCAGCGACCGGGACAGGGGTTACTACGAGCAGTACTTC. As protein: CASSDRDRGYYEQYF. The chain combines TRBV9 with TRBJ2-7, with 10 bases aligning to TRBD1. The germline V gene encodes CDR1 SGDLS and CDR2 YYNGEE. The CDR3 covers 15 residues. The trim removed 3 bases at V and 3 bases at J, leaving 6 bases unmatched.

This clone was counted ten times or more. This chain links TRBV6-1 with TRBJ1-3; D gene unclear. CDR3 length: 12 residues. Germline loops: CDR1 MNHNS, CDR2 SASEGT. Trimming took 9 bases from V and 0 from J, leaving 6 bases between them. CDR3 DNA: TGTGCCAGTCACAGCTCTGGAAACACCATATATTTT. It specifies CASHSSGNTIYF.

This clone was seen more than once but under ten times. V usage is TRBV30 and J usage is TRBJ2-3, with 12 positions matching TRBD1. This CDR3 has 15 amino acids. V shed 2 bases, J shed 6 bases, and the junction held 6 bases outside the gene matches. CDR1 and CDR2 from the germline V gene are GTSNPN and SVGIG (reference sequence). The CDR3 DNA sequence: TGTGCCTGGAGTCGGGACAGGGGGCGGTCGGATACGCAGTATTTT. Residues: CAWSRDRGRSDTQYF. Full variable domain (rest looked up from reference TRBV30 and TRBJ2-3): SQTIHQWPATLVQPVGSPLSLECTVEGTSNPNLYWYRQAAGRGLQLLFYSVGIGQISSEVPQNLSASRPQDRQFILSSKKLLLSDSGFYLCAWSRDRGRSDTQYFGPGTRLTVL.

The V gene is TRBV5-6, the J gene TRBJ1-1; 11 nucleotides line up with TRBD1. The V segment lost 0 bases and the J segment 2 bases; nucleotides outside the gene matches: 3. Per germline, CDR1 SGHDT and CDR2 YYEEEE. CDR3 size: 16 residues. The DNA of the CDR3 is TGTGCCAGCAGCTTGGGGACAGGGGGCTTAAACACTGAAGCTTTCTTT. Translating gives CASSLGTGGLNTEAFF.

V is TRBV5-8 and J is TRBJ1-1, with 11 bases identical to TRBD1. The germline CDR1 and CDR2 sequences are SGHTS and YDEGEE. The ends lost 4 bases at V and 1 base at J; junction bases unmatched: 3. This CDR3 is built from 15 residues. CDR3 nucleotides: TGTGCCAGCAGCCCAGGACAGGGGGCGAACACTGAAGCTTTCTTT. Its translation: CASSPGQGANTEAFF.

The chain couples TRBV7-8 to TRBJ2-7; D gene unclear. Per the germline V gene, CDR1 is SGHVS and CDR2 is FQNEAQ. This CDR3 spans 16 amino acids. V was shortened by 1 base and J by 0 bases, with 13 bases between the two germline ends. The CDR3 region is CASSLVRLMSSYEQYF. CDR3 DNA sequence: TGTGCCAGCAGCTTAGTTAGACTGATGAGCTCCTACGAGCAGTACTTC.

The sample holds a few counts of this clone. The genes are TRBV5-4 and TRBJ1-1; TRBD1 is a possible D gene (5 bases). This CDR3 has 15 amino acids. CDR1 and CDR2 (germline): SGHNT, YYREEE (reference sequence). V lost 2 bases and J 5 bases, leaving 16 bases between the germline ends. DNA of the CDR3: TGTGCCAGCAGCTTCGGGGGGACGGACTCAACTGAAGCTTTCTTT. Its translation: CASSFGGTDSTEAFF.

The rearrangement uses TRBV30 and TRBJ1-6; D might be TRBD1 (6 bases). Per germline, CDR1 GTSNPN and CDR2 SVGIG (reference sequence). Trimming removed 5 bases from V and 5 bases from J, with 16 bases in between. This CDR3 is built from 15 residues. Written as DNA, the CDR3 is TGTGCCTGGGGGATCCCGGGACACCATAATTCACCCCTCCACTTT. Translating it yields CAWGIPGHHNSPLHF.